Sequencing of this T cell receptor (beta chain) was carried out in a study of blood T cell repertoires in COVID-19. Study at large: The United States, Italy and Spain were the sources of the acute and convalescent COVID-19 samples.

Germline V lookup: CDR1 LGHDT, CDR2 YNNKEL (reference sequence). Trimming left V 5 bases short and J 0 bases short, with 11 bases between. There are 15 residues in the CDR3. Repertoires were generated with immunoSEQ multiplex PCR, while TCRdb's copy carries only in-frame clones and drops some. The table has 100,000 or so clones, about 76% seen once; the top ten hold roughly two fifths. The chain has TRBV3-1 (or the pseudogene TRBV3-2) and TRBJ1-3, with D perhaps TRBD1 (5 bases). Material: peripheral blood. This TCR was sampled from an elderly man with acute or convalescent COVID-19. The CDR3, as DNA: TGTGCCAGCAGCAACGGACAAGGCTCTGGAAACACCATATATTTT. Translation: CASSNGQGSGNTIYF.